The entry below gives a single T cell receptor beta chain sequence along with its context. Assay used: immunoSEQ multiplex PCR; TCRdb lists only in-frame clones, some missing. The sample records about 2 million clones, 90% to 95% being singletons. This CDR3 comprises 12 residues. Germline V gives CDR1 MNHNS, CDR2 SASEGT. The V gene lost 8 bases and the J gene lost 2 bases, with 10 bases spanning the gap. This entry is derived from a study of shared clonotypes between healthy human individuals. The genes are TRBV6-1 and TRBJ2-7; maybe TRBD1 (6 bases). Sequenced input: naive CD4+ T cells sorted from blood. Stated subset: CD45RA+ positively selected. This clonotype originated in a man younger than 35 in good health. The CDR3: CASYDRPYEQYF. The CDR3 DNA is TGTGCCAGCTATGACAGGCCCTACGAGCAGTACTTC.